These 26 T cell receptor beta chains were all obtained from the same sample, sequenced in a study of cytomegalovirus exposure and HLA in healthy donors. The PCR was carried out with 60 Vbeta primers and 13 Jbeta primers. The method was immunoSEQ multiplex PCR; TCRdb's version includes in-frame clones alone and lacks a portion of them. The table has around 99,000 clones, 76% seen once. Sequenced: PBMCs. These TCRs come from a woman aged 45-65 years in good health and CMV-seropositive.

This clone was counted between two and nine times. The rearrangement uses TRBV7-2 and TRBJ2-4; 7 bases line up with TRBD2. CDR1 SGHTA and CDR2 FQGNSA come from the germline V gene. The CDR3 sequence is 15 residues long. V shed 4 bases, J shed 7 bases, and the junction held 10 bases outside the gene matches. CDR3 region: CASSSAGVRSNIQYF. DNA of the CDR3: TGTGCCAGCAGCTCCGCGGGAGTCCGGAGTAACATTCAGTACTTC.

This chain joins TRBV19 and TRBJ1-2; D remains unclear. This CDR3 region has 16 residues. V was cut by 7 bases and J by 4 bases, with 22 bases left in between. The germline CDR1 and CDR2 sequences are LNHDA and SQIVND (reference sequence). The CDR3 DNA sequence: TGTGCCAGTAAAAGGGAGCCCTCCTATAGCGTCTATGGCTACACCTTC. Translated, it gives CASKREPSYSVYGYTF.

This clone was picked up a small number of times. The chain's CDR3 is CASSSSGQDYTGELFF. CDR3 DNA: TGTGCCAGCAGCTCGAGCGGACAGGACTACACCGGGGAGCTGTTTTTT. V usage is TRBV5-4 and J usage is TRBJ2-2, with 7 bases that match TRBD1. CDR1 is SGHNT, CDR2 YYREEE, per germline (reference sequence). With V trimmed by 3 bases and J by 3 bases, 8 bases remained unmatched. The CDR3 has 16 amino acids.

Remarks on this clone: The junction does not match germline at one end; this may be a read error. The chain links TRBV7-9 to TRBJ1-1; 8 nucleotides line up with TRBD1. Germline V gene lookup returns CDR1 SEHNR and CDR2 FQNEAQ (reference sequence). This CDR3 is 16 amino acids long. The DNA of the CDR3 is TGTTCCAGCAGCTTAGCGAGTGGACAGGGGAACACTGAAGCTTTCTTT. It specifies CSSSLASGQGNTEAFF.

The rearrangement joins TRBV12-5 to TRBJ2-2; a weak D match, TRBD1 (6 bases). The CDR3 loop spans 15 amino acids. The germline V gene encodes CDR1 LGHNT and CDR2 FRNRAP. With 0 bases removed from V and 4 bases from J, the gap between germline ends came to 9 bases. The CDR3 region has the DNA TGTGCTAGTGGTTTGGTACAGGGAGTCACCGGGGAGCTGTTTTTT. Translation gives CASGLVQGVTGELFF.

Here the CDR3 reads CASSSEDRGGDIQYF. CDR3 in DNA: TGTGCCAGCAGCTCCGAGGACAGGGGAGGGGACATTCAGTACTTC. The chain carries TRBV5-6 and TRBJ2-4; 9 bases map to TRBD1. There are 15 residues in the CDR3. The germline gives CDR1 SGHDT, CDR2 YYEEEE. With 3 bases clipped from V and 8 bases from J, the junction kept 9 bases outside the gene matches.

The J gene is TRBJ2-1, the V gene TRBV5-1, with 7 bases lining up with TRBD1. CDR1 SGHRS and CDR2 YFSETQ come from the germline V gene. This CDR3 is built from 15 residues. With V trimmed by 5 bases and J by 4 bases, 9 bases remained unmatched. CDR3 in DNA: TGCGCCAGCAGGTCCACAGGGGAAGGGTACAATGAGCAGTTCTTC. Encoded protein: CASRSTGEGYNEQFF.

The CDR3 DNA is TGTGCCAGTACCAGTAGCGGGGGGCCCTCCTACAATGAGCAGTTCTTC. This translates into CASTSSGGPSYNEQFF. This sequence joins TRBV19 and TRBJ2-1; 10 nucleotides align to TRBD2. The CDR3 length is 16 residues. The germline CDR1 and CDR2 sequences are LNHDA and SQIVND (reference sequence). After removal of 7 bases from V and 0 bases from J, the junction contained 6 bases not matched to a gene.

This clone occurred once. The gene calls are TRBV7-9 and TRBJ2-1; 8 bases agree with TRBD1. The germline V gene has CDR1 SEHNR and CDR2 FQNEAQ (reference sequence). V lost 5 bases and J lost 3; bases outside the gene matches: 6. The CDR3 runs to 15 residues. CDR3 protein: CASSLQGAGYNEQFF. The CDR3 DNA follows: TGTGCCAGCAGCCTTCAGGGGGCAGGCTACAATGAGCAGTTCTTC.

The V call is TRBV10-2, the J call TRBJ2-5; TRBD1 matches at 11 bases. The J call is uncertain, as TRBJ2-7 better fits the DNA end. CDR3 size: 14 residues. The germline CDR1 and CDR2 sequences are WSHSY and SAAADI. This CDR3 reads CASSPDRGRYEQYF. The CDR3 DNA reads as TGCGCCAGCAGTCCGGACAGGGGGCGCTACGAGCAGTACTTC.

The chain couples TRBV7-9 to TRBJ2-2; D may be TRBD2 (6 bases). V lost 1 base, J lost 4 bases, and 13 bases lay in between. The CDR3 covers 16 residues. From germline, CDR1 is SEHNR and CDR2 FQNEAQ (reference sequence). CDR3 bases: TGTGCCAGCAGCTTAGTCCCAGCGGGCTTCACCGGGGAGCTGTTTTTT. It yields the protein CASSLVPAGFTGELFF.

J is TRBJ2-5 and V is TRBV7-2; TRBD2 matches at 12 bases. This CDR3 region has 15 residues. V shed 6 bases and J 2 bases; nucleotides not matched to a gene: 4. Germline V lookup: CDR1 SGHTA, CDR2 FQGNSA. CDR3 amino acids: CASSMTSGSQETQYF. For the CDR3, the DNA is TGTGCCAGCAGTATGACTAGCGGGAGTCAAGAGACCCAGTACTTC.

The gene calls are TRBV21-1 and TRBJ2-1; no DNA check was done on the table's D call, TRBD2. TRBV21-1 is recorded as a pseudogene. The CDR3 covers 19 residues. CDR3 loop: CASSKEKGRTENSYNEQFF. The CDR3 coding sequence is TGTGCCAGCAGCAAAGAGAAAGGGAGAACGGAAAACTCCTACAATGAGCAGTTCTTC.

This chain links TRBV19 with TRBJ2-3; the D gene is possibly TRBD2 (5 bases). CDR1 and CDR2 from the germline V gene are LNHDA and SQIVND (reference sequence). V gave up 2 bases and J gave up 1 base, with 10 bases separating them. The CDR3 spans 15 residues. For the CDR3, the DNA is TGTGCCAGTAGTATAAATAGCGTCGGCACAGATACGCAGTATTTT. Translating it yields CASSINSVGTDTQYF.

This clone was seen a few times. J is TRBJ1-6 and V is TRBV7-2, with 9 positions matching TRBD1. CDR1 is SGHTA, CDR2 FQGNSA, per germline. This CDR3 spans 14 amino acids. V shed 5 bases and J 10 bases; nucleotides not matched to a gene: 6. CDR3 sequence (DNA): TGTGCCAGCAGCCGGACAGGGGAGGGATCACCCCTCCACTTT. Protein product: CASSRTGEGSPLHF.

The CDR3 bases are TGTGCCAGCAGCTTTCTAATGGAGACGGGGGGGAGGAACATTCAGTACTTC. It specifies CASSFLMETGGRNIQYF. The chain has TRBV5-4 and TRBJ2-4, with 8 bases aligning to TRBD2. Germline CDR1 reads SGHNT; CDR2 reads YYREEE (reference sequence). The CDR3 extends over 17 amino acids. With 2 bases clipped from V and 7 bases from J, the junction kept 14 bases outside the gene matches. Variable domain in full (rest from reference TRBV5-4 and TRBJ2-4): ETGVTQSPTHLIKTRGQQVTLRCSSQSGHNTVSWYQQALGQGPQFIFQYYREEENGRGNFPPRFSGLQFPNYSSELNVNALELDDSALYLCASSFLMETGGRNIQYFGAGTRLSVL.

This clone has a handful of counts. This chain joins TRBV7-6 and TRBJ2-5, with D hard to call. The CDR3 consists of 15 residues. V shed 5 bases and J shed 0 bases, with 13 bases lying between them. Germline V lookup: CDR1 SGHVS, CDR2 FNYEAQ. The CDR3 loop reads CASSPRIQNQETQYF. CDR3 DNA: TGTGCCAGCAGCCCCAGGATCCAGAACCAAGAGACCCAGTACTTC.

The chain has TRBV4-2 and TRBJ1-1; D gene unclear. Germline V CDR1 and CDR2: LGHNA, YNFKEQ. V lost 3 bases, J lost 1 base, and 9 bases lay in between. The CDR3 spans 14 residues. CDR3 protein: CASSHAGENTEAFF. The CDR3 bases are TGTGCCAGCAGCCACGCGGGAGAGAACACTGAAGCTTTCTTT.

To note about this clone: A junction end diverges from the germline sequence, so it may reflect a read error. The chain employs TRBV6-1 and TRBJ1-6, with 7 bases aligning to TRBD1. Germline V gives CDR1 MNHNS, CDR2 SASEGT. The CDR3 loop spans 15 amino acids. CDR3 nucleotide sequence: TGTGCCAGCAGGGAAGAGGGACAGAGACATTCACCCCTCCACTTT. The encoded protein is CASREEGQRHSPLHF.

This sequence joins TRBV27 and TRBJ2-4; the match to TRBD1 covers 9 bases. V shed 5 bases and J 8 bases; nucleotides not matched to a gene: 10. CDR1 and CDR2 (germline): MNHEY, SMNVEV (reference sequence). This CDR3 has 15 residues. This CDR3 reads CASSPRDRVKDIQYF. The CDR3 coding sequence is TGTGCCAGCAGTCCCCGGGACAGGGTAAAGGACATTCAGTACTTC.

The J gene is TRBJ2-3, the V gene TRBV11-2; 12 bases line up with TRBD2. This CDR3 region has 15 residues. Trimming at V came to 8 bases and at J to 3 bases, leaving 6 bases not matched to a gene. Germline CDR1 reads SGHAT; CDR2 reads FQNNGV. CDR3 DNA sequence: TGTGCCAGCTCTCCGGGGACTAGCGGGACAGATACGCAGTATTTT. This sequence encodes CASSPGTSGTDTQYF.

Turning to this clone: This sample also contains other DNA sequences that code for the same CDR3. DNA of the CDR3: TGTGCCAGCAGCTTCGGGACAGGGAACACCGGGGAGCTGTTTTTT. Translation: CASSFGTGNTGELFF. This chain uses TRBV5-6 with TRBJ2-2; 8 positions agree with TRBD1. The CDR3 covers 15 residues. CDR1 is SGHDT and CDR2 is YYEEEE in the germline V gene. V shed 2 bases and J 1 base; nucleotides not matched to a gene: 1.

A single count supports this clone. J is TRBJ2-1 and V is TRBV9; 8 bases line up with TRBD2. CDR3 size: 15 residues. Germline V gives CDR1 SGDLS, CDR2 YYNGEE. V lost 1 base and J lost 9; bases outside the gene matches: 9. The CDR3 protein is CASSVLSGTSSEQFF. In DNA form, the CDR3 reads TGTGCCAGCAGCGTACTTAGCGGGACCAGCTCTGAGCAGTTCTTC.

This clone has more than one count but fewer than ten. The chain couples TRBV18 to TRBJ2-5, with TRBD2 identical over 10 bases. This CDR3 comprises 15 residues. Germline V lookup: CDR1 KGHSH, CDR2 LQKENI. Trimming cost V 2 bases and J 5 bases; bases outside gene matches: 5. This CDR3 is CASSPTSGARETQYF. CDR3 nucleotide sequence: TGTGCCAGCTCACCAACTAGCGGGGCCCGGGAGACCCAGTACTTC.

This chain uses TRBV5-8 with TRBJ2-1; TRBD2 matches 8 bases. Germline V gene lookup returns CDR1 SGHTS and CDR2 YDEGEE. The length of the CDR3 is 14 residues. V lost 4 bases to trimming and J lost 4 bases; unmatched junction nucleotides: 4. Here the CDR3 DNA reads TGTGCCAGCAGCGCGGGGGGCGTGTACAATGAGCAGTTCTTC. Its protein is CASSAGGVYNEQFF.

This sequence joins TRBV25-1 and TRBJ2-3; D is perhaps TRBD2 (7 bases). This CDR3 has 15 residues. From germline, CDR1 is MGHDK and CDR2 SYGVNS. Trimming shortened V by 2 bases and J by 7 bases, and 16 bases separated the two germline ends. DNA for the CDR3: TGTGCCAGCAGTGAACATAGGGGGGGATTAAATACGCAGTATTTT. It is translated as CASSEHRGGLNTQYF.